These T cell receptor beta chains were read from a single sample in a study of cytomegalovirus exposure and HLA in healthy donors. The protocol was immunoSEQ multiplex PCR, while the TCRdb copy is restricted to in-frame clones and leaves out a portion. The sample has about 76,000 clones, around four fifths seen once. Sequenced sample: PBMCs. The source of these receptors is a woman aged 35 to 49 in good health and CMV-seropositive. CDR3s include the opening cysteine and the closing phenylalanine or tryptophan. Each record gives: J gene, V gene, CDR3 protein.

TRBJ2-1 TRBV19 CATNRLAGAYNEQFF
TRBJ2-3 TRBV5-4 CASSLIGSLATDTQYF
TRBJ2-1 TRBV4-1 CASSQDRDFTSSYNEQFF
TRBJ1-2 TRBV28 CASRYHRAYGYTF
TRBJ1-1 TRBV28 CASSLSPTFLEAFF
TRBJ1-1 TRBV11-2 CASSPQIMNTEAFF
TRBJ1-2 TRBV15 CATSSRGGGVYGYTF
TRBJ2-7 TRBV6-5 CASSYSLGTGGYEQYF
TRBJ2-1 TRBV11-2 CASSSGGRNEQFF
TRBJ2-5 TRBV7-6 CASSLGAGQETQYF
TRBJ2-3 TRBV9 CASSVRQGVADTQYF
TRBJ2-3 TRBV30 CAWSPADTQYF
TRBJ2-5 TRBV7-3 CASSLTGLAGARLYF
TRBJ2-7 TRBV28 CASSQMTGGSYEQYF
TRBJ1-4 TRBV11-2 CASSLDFQAHEKLFF
TRBJ2-5 TRBV28 CASSFRGRGTQYF
TRBJ1-2 TRBV21-1 CALLCGYTF
TRBJ1-2 TRBV18 CASSPGQGLRGYTF
TRBJ2-1 TRBV11-1 CASSHLAGGPWNEQFF
TRBJ2-3 TRBV28 CASNSGGTSTDTQYF
TRBJ1-2 TRBV7-2 CASSLPGQANYGYTF
TRBJ2-3 TRBV18 CASSPRGAVTDTQYF
TRBJ1-5 TRBV6-5 CASRRTGMSNQPQHF
TRBJ1-2 TRBV10-3 CAISFRDRRESYTF
TRBJ2-5 TRBV12-2 CASRNGLAGTQYF
TRBJ1-1 TRBV18 CASSPRAGGLGTEAFF
TRBJ2-7 TRBV7-6 CASSPRQGPYEQYF
TRBJ2-7 TRBV11-3 CASSLGRGYEQYF
TRBJ1-2 TRBV5-8 CASSSGTFYGYTF
TRBJ1-4 TRBV5-1 CASSPLGGRNEKLFF
TRBJ1-4 TRBV28 CASSLTGINNEKLFF
TRBJ1-4 TRBV6-5 CASRRSGQGNEKLFF
TRBJ2-3 TRBV2 CASSVLGGATDTQYF
TRBJ2-6 TRBV4-2 CASSQVHQGAGGANVLTF
TRBJ2-7 TRBV19 CASSPIGQGHYEQYF
TRBJ1-2 TRBV9 CASSQAGQDSNYGYTF
TRBJ2-7 TRBV5-4 CASSFRGGAYEQYF
TRBJ1-5 TRBV28 CASSFIQTVQPQHF
TRBJ1-2 TRBV27 CASSPREDWRGYTF
TRBJ1-3 TRBV7-2 CASSFPGGLGGNTIYF
TRBJ1-1 TRBV4-1 CASGGNTEAFF
TRBJ1-2 TRBV28 CASTRGGSRNYGYTF
TRBJ1-5 TRBV28 CASSKRGPGNQPQHF
TRBJ1-6 TRBV7-9 CASSLEQQNSPLHF
TRBJ1-1 TRBV29-1 CSVGNGYAEAFF
- TRBV7-7 CASSLGLAGYEQYF
TRBJ2-3 TRBV6-5 CATSIRGLGTDTQYF
TRBJ1-1 TRBV7-2 CASSLDGRMNTEAFF
TRBJ2-7 TRBV27 CASSLSETGRGEQYF
TRBJ1-1 TRBV19 CASSNSLMVTEAFF
TRBJ2-5 TRBV14 CASSQGGRTGQETQYF